This is a list of T cell receptor beta chains from one sample in a study of Graves' ophthalmopathy and Graves' hyperthyroidism. TCRdb processed the multiplex PCR reads anew with MiXCR; each CDR3 protein has one entry. The sample holds 680,000 or so distinct CDR3 sequences, over 20% seen once. Sequenced: peripheral blood. Receptors originate from a young woman with stable Graves' hyperthyroidism. Some clones in this sample may be carry-over from other donors' samples. Both conserved end residues are part of each CDR3. The D gene is left open where the match is weak. The size entry is marked missing in some rows and otherwise reads once, few, many or a size class.

j_call | cdr3_length | v_call | clone_size | d_call | cdr3_aa | cdr3_nt
TRBJ1-5 | 18 | TRBV6-2/TRBV6-3 | many | TRBD1 | CASSFSDRGLYSNQPQHF | TGTGCCAGCAGTTTTAGCGACAGGGGTCTTTATAGCAATCAGCCCCAGCATTTT
TRBJ1-2 | 13 | TRBV30 | many | TRBD1 | CAWNQGAVNGYTF | TGTGCCTGGAACCAGGGGGCGGTGAATGGCTACACCTTC
TRBJ1-1 | 14 | TRBV7-8 | . | . | CASSFPQMNTEAFF | TGTGCCAGCAGCTTTCCACAAATGAACACTGAAGCTTTCTTT
TRBJ1-1 | 15 | TRBV6-1 | few | TRBD1 | CASSTLQGATTEAFF | TGTGCCAGCAGTACCTTACAGGGGGCTACCACTGAAGCTTTCTTT
TRBJ2-5 | 16 | TRBV5-1 | . | TRBD1 | CASSQIIGTGVETQYF | TGCGCCAGCAGCCAAATTATCGGGACAGGGGTGGAGACCCAGTACTTC
TRBJ1-2 | 13 | TRBV12-3/TRBV12-4 | . | . | CASSLAPTYGYTF | TGTGCCAGCAGTTTAGCTCCGACCTATGGCTACACCTTC
TRBJ2-5 | 16 | TRBV4-1 | . | . | CASSRNLHANQETQYF | TGCGCCAGCAGCCGCAATCTACACGCGAACCAAGAGACCCAGTACTTC
TRBJ1-6 | 19 | TRBV6-5 | many | TRBD1 | CASRQGTGAGGFLFAPLHF | TGTGCCAGCAGGCAAGGGACAGGCGCAGGGGGGTTCCTATTTGCACCCCTCCACTTT
TRBJ2-7 | 15 | TRBV6-6 | many | TRBD1 | CASRLRDRGTYEQYF | TGTGCCAGCAGATTGCGAGACAGGGGGACCTACGAGCAGTACTTC
TRBJ1-2 | 15 | TRBV19 | few | TRBD1 | CASSSQGSLFYGYTF | TGTGCCAGTAGTTCACAGGGGTCTCTGTTTTATGGCTACACCTTC
TRBJ1-5 | 14 | TRBV2 | many | . | CASSWVGLNQPQHF | TGTGCCAGCAGTTGGGTAGGCCTTAATCAGCCCCAGCATTTT
TRBJ1-2 | 16 | TRBV20-1 | many | . | CSARDLSAGINYGYTF | TGCAGTGCTAGAGATCTCTCGGCAGGGATTAACTATGGCTACACCTTC
TRBJ2-5 | 18 | TRBV27 | . | TRBD2 | CASSLLAGGGPSQETQYF | TGTGCCAGCAGTTTACTAGCGGGGGGCGGCCCATCCCAAGAGACCCAGTACTTC
TRBJ1-1 | 14 | TRBV10-2 | many | . | CASSLDGENAEAFF | TGCGCCAGCAGCTTGGACGGGGAGAACGCTGAAGCTTTCTTT
TRBJ2-5 | 16 | TRBV29-1 | . | . | CSVEDFVQDLKETQYF | TGCAGCGTTGAAGATTTCGTCCAGGATCTTAAGGAGACCCAGTACTTC
TRBJ2-5 | 15 | TRBV6-5 | . | TRBD1 | CASSWTGGVEGTQYF | TGTGCCAGCAGTTGGACAGGGGGCGTAGAGGGGACCCAGTACTTC
TRBJ2-2 | 15 | TRBV9 | few | TRBD2 | CASSPALAKTGELFF | TGTGCCAGCAGCCCCGCACTAGCGAAAACCGGGGAGCTGTTTTTT
TRBJ2-5 | 15 | TRBV6-5 | once | . | CASSYSPQSQETQYF | TGTGCCAGCAGTTACTCGCCTCAGAGTCAAGAGACCCAGTACTTC
TRBJ1-6 | 13 | TRBV12-5 | many | . | CASARGGNSPLHF | TGTGCTAGTGCGCGGGGCGGGAATTCACCCCTCCACTTT
TRBJ1-3 | 16 | TRBV6-1 | . | . | CASTGRLASSVNTLYF | TGTGCCAGCACCGGTCGACTGGCTAGCTCTGTAAACACCTTATATTTT
TRBJ2-7 | 15 | TRBV5-1 | many | TRBD1 | CASSTAGTGYGEQYF | TGCGCCAGCAGCACCGCCGGGACAGGGTACGGCGAGCAGTACTTC
TRBJ1-2 | 14 | TRBV7-2 | many | . | CASSLVARAYGYTF | TGTGCCAGCAGCTTAGTCGCCAGGGCCTATGGCTACACCTTC